Each of the 23 T cell receptor beta chains below was sequenced from the same sample in a study of T cell repertoires in cytomegalovirus infection. Their antigens are not known. MiXCR, applied by TCRdb to the reads, yields one record per CDR3 protein. Among about 920,000 distinct CDR3 sequences, around 30% were seen once, and the ten largest hold 11% to 15%. The sample consisted of cultured CD8+ T cells from PBMCs, taken from culture after CMV antigen stimulation. All receptors come from a human donor in good health (CMV status not recorded). Some clones in this sample may be carry-over from other donors' samples.

Concerning this clonotype itself: With a much larger clone just one base away, this may be a read error. This chain uses TRBV5-4 with TRBJ2-5, with D possibly matching TRBD1 (6 bases). The CDR3 length is 14 residues. Per the germline V gene, CDR1 is SGHNT and CDR2 is YYREEE (reference sequence). V lost 2 bases and J lost 0, with 8 bases in between. CDR3 in amino acids: CASSLTGNQETQYF. The CDR3 nucleotides are TGTGCCAGCAGCTTAACAGGGAACCAAGAGACCCAGTACTTC.

Regarding this clonotype: A much more abundant neighbour one base away suggests this may be a read error. This chain uses TRBV7-9 with TRBJ1-5, with TRBD1 as a possible D gene (5 bases). Germline-derived CDR1 and CDR2 are SEHNR and FQNEAQ (reference sequence). The CDR3 runs to 13 residues. The CDR3 loop is CANSSGRALPQHF. The CDR3 DNA reads TGTGCCAACAGCTCGGGACGGGCCTTGCCCCAGCATTTT.

This clonotype was counted at least ten times. The V call is TRBV6-6, the J call TRBJ2-3, with D possibly TRBD2 on 5 matching bases. Germline CDR1 MNHNY, CDR2 SVGAGI (reference sequence). V was clipped by 2 bases and J by 0 bases, with 15 bases between them. This CDR3 has 17 amino acids. The CDR3: CASSYPEGSPSTDTQYF. DNA for the CDR3: TGTGCCAGCAGTTACCCTGAAGGGAGTCCGAGCACAGATACGCAGTATTTT.

The V gene is TRBV9, the J gene TRBJ1-1, with 11 nucleotides matching TRBD1. Germline lookup yields CDR1 SGDLS and CDR2 YYNGEE. V lost 0 bases and J lost 4; bases outside the gene matches: 2. The CDR3 consists of 15 residues. The CDR3 coding sequence is TGTGCCAGCAGCGTAGCTGGGACAGGGGGCACTGAAGCTTTCTTT. It codes for CASSVAGTGGTEAFF.

This clonotype was seen once. The chain employs TRBV24-1 and TRBJ2-7, with 10 bases aligning to TRBD1. Trimming removed 2 bases from V and 2 bases from J; junction bases left unmatched: 11. CDR1 and CDR2 (germline): KGHDR, SFDVKD. This CDR3 has 18 residues. CDR3 in amino acids: CATSDWALGTGDPYEQYV. The CDR3 nucleotides are TGTGCCACCAGTGATTGGGCCCTTGGGACAGGGGACCCCTACGAGCAGTACGTC.

This clonotype was seen many times. V is TRBV7-2 and J is TRBJ1-5; TRBD1 is a possible D gene (5 bases). The germline V gene has CDR1 SGHTA and CDR2 FQGNSA. The CDR3 sequence is 15 residues long. Trimming stripped 1 base from V and 1 base from J, with 8 bases between. The DNA of the CDR3 is TGTGCCAGCAGCTTAGTTGGGGACAGCAATCAGCCCCAGCATTTT. It encodes CASSLVGDSNQPQHF.

J is TRBJ1-1 and V is TRBV4-1; D remains ambiguous. Germline loops: CDR1 MGHRA, CDR2 YSYEKL. V dropped 0 bases and J dropped 3 bases, with 17 bases sitting between them. There are 17 residues in the CDR3. CDR3 sequence (DNA): TGCGCCAGCAGCCAAGATCCCTCCGAGTCGATGGACACTGAAGCTTTCTTT. This encodes CASSQDPSESMDTEAFF.

This clonotype has more than one count but fewer than ten. The V gene is TRBV2, the J gene TRBJ1-4; 7 bases agree with TRBD1. This CDR3 is built from 15 residues. Germline lookup yields CDR1 SNHLY and CDR2 FYNNEI. The J segment lost 4 bases and the V segment lost 3 bases, leaving 5 bases of the junction unmatched. CDR3 DNA: TGTGCCAGCAGTGACCCGACAGGGATTAATGAAAAACTGTTTTTT. Protein: CASSDPTGINEKLFF.

This sequence joins TRBV12-3 or TRBV12-4 and TRBJ1-1, with D unresolved. The CDR3 runs 12 residues. The germline V and J ends were trimmed by 5 bases and 6 bases, with 10 bases remaining between them. The CDR3 nucleotides read TGTGCCAGCAGTGGTCCCGTAGCTGAAGCTTTCTTT. Protein product: CASSGPVAEAFF.

The V and J genes are TRBV27 and TRBJ2-1, with 7 nucleotides matching TRBD2. The germline V gene has CDR1 MNHEY and CDR2 SMNVEV (reference sequence). This CDR3 comprises 15 residues. Trimming at V came to 3 bases and at J to 7 bases, leaving 9 bases not matched to a gene. CDR3 residues: CASSLTAGPFNEQFF. In nucleotides, the CDR3 is TGTGCCAGCAGTTTGACAGCGGGGCCCTTTAATGAGCAGTTCTTC.

This clonotype was observed many times. The gene calls are TRBV7-2 and TRBJ1-5; a weak D match, TRBD1 (6 bases). This CDR3 contains 18 residues. In germline, CDR1 is SGHTA, CDR2 FQGNSA. Trimming shortened V by 1 base and J by 6 bases, and 22 bases separated the two germline ends. CDR3 bases: TGTGCCAGCAGCTTAGGTGGGGGCCATTATGTCGGGAGTCAGCCCCAGCATTTT. Translation gives CASSLGGGHYVGSQPQHF.

This clonotype was observed many times. The chain carries TRBV6-5 and TRBJ2-2; TRBD2 agrees at 9 bases. Germline V gene sequence: CDR1 MNHEY, CDR2 SVGAGI. There are 15 residues in the CDR3. Germline trimming cut 4 bases from V and 3 bases from J; bases unmatched to any gene: 3. CDR3 nucleotide sequence: TGTGCCAGCAGTTTAGCGGGGGCCCACACCGGGGAGCTGTTTTTT. Its protein is CASSLAGAHTGELFF.

This chain joins TRBV4-3 and TRBJ2-1; 10 bases line up with TRBD2. The CDR3 has 16 residues. From germline, CDR1 is LGHNA and CDR2 YSLEER. The V segment lost 4 bases and the J segment 5 bases; nucleotides outside the gene matches: 8. This CDR3 reads CASSPYSGGRNNEQFF. CDR3 nucleotide sequence: TGCGCCAGCAGCCCTTATAGCGGGGGGAGGAACAATGAGCAGTTCTTC.

This clonotype was detected a few times. The genes are TRBV6-6 and TRBJ2-7, with D perhaps matching TRBD1 (5 bases). Germline V gene lookup returns CDR1 MNHNY and CDR2 SVGAGI (reference sequence). CDR3 length equals 12 residues. The ends were cut back, 0 bases at V and 8 bases at J, with 8 bases in the middle. CDR3 region: CASSYSNRQQYF. The CDR3 coding sequence is TGTGCCAGCAGTTACTCGAACAGGCAGCAGTACTTC.

This clonotype was seen ten or more times. The V and J genes are TRBV7-9 and TRBJ2-5; D possibly uses TRBD1 or TRBD2 (5 bases each). V lost 5 bases to trimming and J lost 5 bases, with 30 bases between them. CDR1 SEHNR and CDR2 FQNEAQ come from the germline V gene (reference sequence). This CDR3 region has 19 residues. CDR3 protein: CASSLDHRDLRTVGETQYF. The CDR3 nucleotides read TGTGCCAGCAGCCTAGACCACCGGGACCTCAGGACGGTAGGGGAGACCCAGTACTTC.

A single count supports this clonotype. The CDR3 reads CASTTSLGTEAFF. The CDR3, as DNA: TGTGCCAGTACCACCTCTCTGGGGACTGAAGCTTTCTTT. The chain recombines TRBV27 with TRBJ1-1; D gene ambiguous. The CDR3 loop spans 13 amino acids. Germline V gene lookup returns CDR1 MNHEY and CDR2 SMNVEV (reference sequence). The germline V and J ends were trimmed by 9 bases and 5 bases, with 16 bases remaining between them.

In DNA, the CDR3 is TGTGCCAGCAGACACGGGACAGGCGGCTCCTACGAGCAGTACTTC. Protein: CASRHGTGGSYEQYF. This sequence joins TRBV7-9 and TRBJ2-7, with 8 bases matching TRBD1. V was clipped by 6 bases and J by 0 bases; unmatched bases: 7. CDR1 is SEHNR, CDR2 FQNEAQ, per germline (reference sequence). The CDR3 contains 15 residues. The whole variable domain, filled in from reference TRBV7-9 and TRBJ2-7, reads DTGVSQNPRHKITKRGQNVTFRCDPISEHNRLYWYRQTLGQGPEFLTYFQNEAQLEKSRLLSDRFSAERPKGSFSTLEIQRTEQGDSAMYLCASRHGTGGSYEQYFGPGTRLTVT.

The chain links TRBV6-5 to TRBJ2-2; 10 nucleotides line up with TRBD1. The germline gives CDR1 MNHEY, CDR2 SVGAGI. The junction had 5 bases not matched to a gene; V was cut back by 7 bases and J by 3 bases. The CDR3 sequence is 15 residues long. CDR3 nucleotide sequence: TGTGCCAGCACCGAGGGACAGGGGTACACCGGGGAGCTGTTTTTT. As protein: CASTEGQGYTGELFF.

V usage is TRBV6-6 and J usage is TRBJ2-5; a weak D match, TRBD2 (6 bases). The V end was cut by 2 bases, the J end by 2 bases, with 21 bases between. CDR1 and CDR2 from the germline V gene are MNHNY and SVGAGI (reference sequence). The CDR3 is 18 residues long. This CDR3 reads CASSYRPEGNPRQETQYF. The CDR3 DNA reads as TGTGCCAGCAGTTACCGCCCGGAGGGTAACCCCCGGCAAGAGACCCAGTACTTC.

At least ten counts were recorded for this clonotype. V and J are TRBV7-6 and TRBJ2-1; maybe TRBD1 (6 bases). Trimming removed 0 bases at V and 10 bases at J, with 13 bases between. The CDR3 is made up of 14 amino acids. The V gene's germline CDR1 is SGHVS and CDR2 FNYEAQ. CDR3 sequence reads: CASSLAQGRGEQFF. The CDR3, as DNA: TGTGCCAGCAGCTTAGCCCAGGGGCGAGGGGAGCAGTTCTTC.

The chain recombines TRBV7-6 with TRBJ2-1; a weak D match, TRBD2 (6 bases). Looked up from germline, CDR1 is SGHVS and CDR2 is FNYEAQ. The CDR3 extends over 16 amino acids. V lost 0 bases, J lost 3 bases, and 12 bases lay in between. The CDR3 reads CASSLATGDNYNEQFF. The CDR3 DNA sequence: TGTGCCAGCAGCTTAGCGACGGGGGATAACTACAATGAGCAGTTCTTC.

This clonotype was recorded a few times. The rearrangement joins TRBV7-2 to TRBJ2-3; tentative D call: TRBD2 (6 bases). V was pared by 2 bases and J by 5 bases, with 14 bases between. This CDR3 spans 15 amino acids. Germline lookup yields CDR1 SGHTA and CDR2 FQGNSA. CDR3 in DNA: TGTGCCAGCAGCTTAAAGGCGGGGCGGGGAGATACGCAGTATTTT. Amino acid sequence: CASSLKAGRGDTQYF.

The J gene is TRBJ1-4, the V gene TRBV10-3; TRBD1 aligns across 8 bases. The V gene end was trimmed by 9 bases and the J gene end by 4 bases; junction bases not matched to a gene: 13. The CDR3 totals 16 residues. The germline CDR1 and CDR2 sequences are ENHRY and SYGVKD. This CDR3 reads CAISPGTGVNNEKLFF. In DNA form, the CDR3 reads TGTGCCATAAGTCCTGGGACAGGCGTTAATAATGAAAAACTGTTTTTT.